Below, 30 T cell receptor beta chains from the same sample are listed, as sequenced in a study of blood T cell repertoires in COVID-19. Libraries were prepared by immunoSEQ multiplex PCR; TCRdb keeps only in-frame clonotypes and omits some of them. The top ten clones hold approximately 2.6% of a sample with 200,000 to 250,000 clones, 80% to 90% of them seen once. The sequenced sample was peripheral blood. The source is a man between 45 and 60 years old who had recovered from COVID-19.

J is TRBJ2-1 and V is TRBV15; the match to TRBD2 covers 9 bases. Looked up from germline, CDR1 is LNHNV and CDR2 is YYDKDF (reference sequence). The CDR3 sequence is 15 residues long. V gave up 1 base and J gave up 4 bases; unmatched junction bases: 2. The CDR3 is CATSRASGRYNEQFF. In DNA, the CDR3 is TGTGCCACCAGCAGAGCGAGCGGGAGGTACAATGAGCAGTTCTTC.

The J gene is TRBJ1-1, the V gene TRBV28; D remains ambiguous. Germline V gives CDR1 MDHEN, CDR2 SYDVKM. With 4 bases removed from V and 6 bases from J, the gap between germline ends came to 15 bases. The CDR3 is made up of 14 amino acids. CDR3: CASSSGDNQAEAFF. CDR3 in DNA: TGTGCCAGCAGTTCCGGGGATAATCAGGCTGAAGCTTTCTTT.

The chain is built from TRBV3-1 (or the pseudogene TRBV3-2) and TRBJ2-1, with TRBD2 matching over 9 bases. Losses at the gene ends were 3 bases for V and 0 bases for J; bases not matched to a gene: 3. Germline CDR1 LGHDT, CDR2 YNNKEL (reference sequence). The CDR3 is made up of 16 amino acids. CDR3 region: CASSHFSGGSYNEQFF. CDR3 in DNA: TGTGCCAGCAGCCATTTTAGCGGGGGCTCCTACAATGAGCAGTTCTTC.

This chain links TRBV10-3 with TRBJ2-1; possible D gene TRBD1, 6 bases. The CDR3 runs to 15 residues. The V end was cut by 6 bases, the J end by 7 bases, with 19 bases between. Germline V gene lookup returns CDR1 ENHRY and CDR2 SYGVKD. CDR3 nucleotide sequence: TGTGCCATCAGCCTCTCACCGGGACAATCGAATGAGCAGTTCTTC. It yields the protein CAISLSPGQSNEQFF.

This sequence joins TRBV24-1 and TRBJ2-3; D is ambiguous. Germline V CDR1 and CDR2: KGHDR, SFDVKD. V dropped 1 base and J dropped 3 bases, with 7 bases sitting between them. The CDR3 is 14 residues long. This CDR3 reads CATSDFAGTDTQYF. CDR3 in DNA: TGTGCCACCAGTGATTTTGCAGGTACAGATACGCAGTATTTT.

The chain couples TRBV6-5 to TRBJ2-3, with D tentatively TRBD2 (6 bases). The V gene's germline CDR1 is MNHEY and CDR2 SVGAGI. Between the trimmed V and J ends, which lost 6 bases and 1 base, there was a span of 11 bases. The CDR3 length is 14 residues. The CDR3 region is CASRRTGGTDTQYF. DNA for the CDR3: TGTGCCAGCAGAAGGACGGGAGGCACAGATACGCAGTATTTT.

CDR3 region: CASSIKREGGEQFF. Written as DNA, the CDR3 is TGTGCCAGTAGTATTAAGCGGGAGGGGGGTGAGCAGTTCTTC. The V call is TRBV19, the J call TRBJ2-1; TRBD2 matches 10 bases. Germline V CDR1 and CDR2: LNHDA, SQIVND (reference sequence). The junction had 5 bases not matched to a gene; V was cut back by 3 bases and J by 9 bases. The length of the CDR3 is 14 residues. The complete variable domain, with remaining parts taken from reference TRBV19 and TRBJ2-1, reads DGGITQSPKYLFRKEGQNVTLSCEQNLNHDAMYWYRQDPGQGLRLIYYSQIVNDFQKGDIAEGYSVSREKKESFPLTVTSAQKNPTAFYLCASSIKREGGEQFFGPGTRLTVL.

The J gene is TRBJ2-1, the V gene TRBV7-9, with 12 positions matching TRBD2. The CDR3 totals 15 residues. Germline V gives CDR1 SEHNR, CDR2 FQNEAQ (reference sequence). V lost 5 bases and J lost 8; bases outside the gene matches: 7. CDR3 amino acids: CASSPTSGRGHEQFF. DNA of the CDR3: TGTGCCAGCAGCCCGACTAGCGGGAGAGGGCATGAGCAGTTCTTC.

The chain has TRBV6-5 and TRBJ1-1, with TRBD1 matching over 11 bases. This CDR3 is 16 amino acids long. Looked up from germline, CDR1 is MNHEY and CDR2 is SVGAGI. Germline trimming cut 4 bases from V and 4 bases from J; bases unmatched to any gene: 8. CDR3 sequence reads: CASSSLLGTGGTEAFF. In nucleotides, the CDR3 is TGTGCCAGCAGTTCCCTGCTTGGGACAGGGGGCACTGAAGCTTTCTTT.

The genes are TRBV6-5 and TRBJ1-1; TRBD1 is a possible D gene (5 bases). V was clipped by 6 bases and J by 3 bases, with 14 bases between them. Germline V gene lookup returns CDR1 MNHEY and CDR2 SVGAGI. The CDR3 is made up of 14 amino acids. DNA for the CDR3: TGTGCCAGCAGGCGCTCGACAGCTTACACTGAAGCTTTCTTT. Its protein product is CASRRSTAYTEAFF.

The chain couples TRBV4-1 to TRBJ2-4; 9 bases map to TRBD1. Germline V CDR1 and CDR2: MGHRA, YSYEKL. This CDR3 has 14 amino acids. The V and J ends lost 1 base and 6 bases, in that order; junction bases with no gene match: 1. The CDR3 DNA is TGCGCCAGCAGCCAAGCGGGACAGGGAAACATTCAGTACTTC. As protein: CASSQAGQGNIQYF.

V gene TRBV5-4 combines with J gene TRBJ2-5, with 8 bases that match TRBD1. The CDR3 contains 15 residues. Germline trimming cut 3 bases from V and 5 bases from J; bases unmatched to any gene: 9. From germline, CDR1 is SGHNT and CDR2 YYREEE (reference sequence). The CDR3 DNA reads TGTGCCAGCAGCTCTTCGACAGGGGCGCGGGAGACCCAGTACTTC. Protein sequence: CASSSSTGARETQYF.

This CDR3 reads CAWSVIGRPYEQYF. In nucleotides, the CDR3 is TGTGCCTGGAGTGTGATCGGGAGGCCCTACGAGCAGTACTTC. This rearrangement joins TRBV30 to TRBJ2-7; TRBD2 aligns across 7 bases. CDR1 and CDR2 (germline): GTSNPN, SVGIG (reference sequence). The CDR3 has 14 residues. J lost 2 bases, V lost 0 bases, and 4 bases had no gene match. Together with reference TRBV30 and TRBJ2-7, the CDR3 gives the full variable domain: SQTIHQWPATLVQPVGSPLSLECTVEGTSNPNLYWYRQAAGRGLQLLFYSVGIGQISSEVPQNLSASRPQDRQFILSSKKLLLSDSGFYLCAWSVIGRPYEQYFGPGTRLTVT.

The CDR3 sequence: CASTLAGARNEQFF. DNA of the CDR3: TGCGCCAGCACCCTAGCGGGGGCACGGAATGAGCAGTTCTTC. This chain connects TRBV10-2 to TRBJ2-1; 10 bases align to TRBD2. Germline V gives CDR1 WSHSY, CDR2 SAAADI. J lost 7 bases, V lost 7 bases, and 7 bases had no gene match. The CDR3 length is 14 residues.

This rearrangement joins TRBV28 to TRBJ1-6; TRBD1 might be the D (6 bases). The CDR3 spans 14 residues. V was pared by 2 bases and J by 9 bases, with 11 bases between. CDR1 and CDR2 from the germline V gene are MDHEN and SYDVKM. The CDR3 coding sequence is TGTGCCAGCAGTTTAGTGGGGGCGCGTTCACCCCTCCACTTT. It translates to CASSLVGARSPLHF. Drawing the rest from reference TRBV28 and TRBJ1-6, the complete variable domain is DVKVTQSSRYLVKRTGEKVFLECVQDMDHENMFWYRQDPGLGLRLIYFSYDVKMKEKGDIPEGYSVSREKKERFSLILESASTNQTSMYLCASSLVGARSPLHFGNGTRLTVT.

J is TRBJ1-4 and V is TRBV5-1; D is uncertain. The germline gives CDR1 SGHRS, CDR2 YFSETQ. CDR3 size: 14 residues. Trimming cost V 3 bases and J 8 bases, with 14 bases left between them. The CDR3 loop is CASSSGGGGEKLFF. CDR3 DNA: TGCGCCAGCAGCTCGGGCGGCGGAGGAGAAAAACTGTTTTTT.

In nucleotides, the CDR3 is TGTGCCAGCCGACAGGGGGGCTACAATGAGCAGTTCTTC. Its protein product is CASRQGGYNEQFF. This rearrangement joins TRBV5-6 to TRBJ2-1, with 9 nucleotides matching TRBD1. The CDR3 consists of 13 residues. The junction had 2 bases not matched to a gene; V was cut back by 7 bases and J by 3 bases. Germline lookup yields CDR1 SGHDT and CDR2 YYEEEE.

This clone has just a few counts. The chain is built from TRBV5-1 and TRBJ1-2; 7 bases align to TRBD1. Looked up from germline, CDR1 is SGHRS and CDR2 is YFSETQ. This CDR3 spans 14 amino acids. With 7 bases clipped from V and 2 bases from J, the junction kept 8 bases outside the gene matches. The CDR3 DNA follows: TGCGCCAGCGCAGACAGGGCGGGGAACTATGGCTACACCTTC. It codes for CASADRAGNYGYTF.

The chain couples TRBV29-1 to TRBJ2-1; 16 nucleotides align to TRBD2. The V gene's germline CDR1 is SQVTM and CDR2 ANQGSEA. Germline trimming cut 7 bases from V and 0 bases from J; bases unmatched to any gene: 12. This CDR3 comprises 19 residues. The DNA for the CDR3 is TGCAGCGGGAAGCCGGGGGGACTAGCGGGAGGGGGCTCCTACAATGAGCAGTTCTTC. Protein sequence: CSGKPGGLAGGGSYNEQFF.

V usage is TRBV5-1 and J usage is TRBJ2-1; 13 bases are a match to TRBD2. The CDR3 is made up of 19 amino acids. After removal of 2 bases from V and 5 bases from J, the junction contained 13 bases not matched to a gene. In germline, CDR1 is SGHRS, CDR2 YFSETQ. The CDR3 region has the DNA TGCGCCAGCAGCTTACGACCTGACCCGGGACTAGCGGGGCACAATGAGCAGTTCTTC. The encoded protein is CASSLRPDPGLAGHNEQFF.

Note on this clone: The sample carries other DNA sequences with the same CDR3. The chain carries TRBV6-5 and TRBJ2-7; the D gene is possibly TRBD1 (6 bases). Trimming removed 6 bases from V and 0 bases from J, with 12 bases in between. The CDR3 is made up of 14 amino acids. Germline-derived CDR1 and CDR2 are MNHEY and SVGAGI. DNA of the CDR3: TGTGCCAGCAGCACAACAGGGAGCTCCTACGAGCAGTACTTC. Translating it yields CASSTTGSSYEQYF.

The CDR3 reads CASSPESRVVTGELFF. The CDR3 DNA reads as TGCGCCAGCAGCCCGGAGTCCAGGGTCGTCACCGGGGAGCTGTTTTTT. The rearrangement links TRBV5-1 to TRBJ2-2; TRBD1 might be the D (5 bases). The germline V gene encodes CDR1 SGHRS and CDR2 YFSETQ. The CDR3 consists of 16 residues. The V end lost 4 bases, the J end lost 4 bases, and 17 bases lay between the germline ends.

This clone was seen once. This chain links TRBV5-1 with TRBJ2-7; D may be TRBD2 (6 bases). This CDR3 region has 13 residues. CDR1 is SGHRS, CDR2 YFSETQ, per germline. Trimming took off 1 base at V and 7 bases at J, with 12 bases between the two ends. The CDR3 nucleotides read TGCGCCAGCAGCTTGTATGGCGGGGAGGAGCAGTACTTC. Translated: CASSLYGGEEQYF.

The CDR3 bases are TGTGCCAGCAGTCTTTTCGGGACAGGGGGCTCCGAGCAGTACTTC. It yields the protein CASSLFGTGGSEQYF. This chain connects TRBV28 to TRBJ2-7, with 12 bases identical to TRBD1. V gave up 5 bases and J gave up 6 bases; unmatched junction bases: 8. The CDR3 is 15 residues long. Germline V gene data show CDR1 as MDHEN and CDR2 as SYDVKM.

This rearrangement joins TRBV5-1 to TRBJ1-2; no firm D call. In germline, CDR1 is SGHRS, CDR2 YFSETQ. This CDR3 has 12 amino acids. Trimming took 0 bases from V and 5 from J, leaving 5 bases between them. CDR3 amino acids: CASSLDSYGYTF. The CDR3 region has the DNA TGCGCCAGCAGCTTGGACAGTTATGGCTACACCTTC.

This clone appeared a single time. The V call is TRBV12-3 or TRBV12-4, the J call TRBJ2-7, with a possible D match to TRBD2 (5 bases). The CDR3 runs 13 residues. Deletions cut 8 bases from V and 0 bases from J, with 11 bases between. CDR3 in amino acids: CASSLRDSYEQYF. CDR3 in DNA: TGTGCCAGCTCCTTACGGGACTCCTACGAGCAGTACTTC.

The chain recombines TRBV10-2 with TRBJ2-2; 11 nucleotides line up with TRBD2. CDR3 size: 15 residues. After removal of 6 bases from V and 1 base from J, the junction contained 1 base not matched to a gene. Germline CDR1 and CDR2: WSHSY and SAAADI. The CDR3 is CASRGTSGNTGELFF. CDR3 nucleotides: TGCGCCAGCAGGGGGACTAGCGGGAACACCGGGGAGCTGTTTTTT.

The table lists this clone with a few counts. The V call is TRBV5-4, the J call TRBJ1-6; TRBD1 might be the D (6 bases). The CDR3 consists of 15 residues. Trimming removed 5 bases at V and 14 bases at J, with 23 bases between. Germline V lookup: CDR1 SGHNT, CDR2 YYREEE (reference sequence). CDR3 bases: TGTGCCAGCAGTACGGGGGGGCAGGATCGGAAGGCCCTCCACTTT. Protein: CASSTGGQDRKALHF.

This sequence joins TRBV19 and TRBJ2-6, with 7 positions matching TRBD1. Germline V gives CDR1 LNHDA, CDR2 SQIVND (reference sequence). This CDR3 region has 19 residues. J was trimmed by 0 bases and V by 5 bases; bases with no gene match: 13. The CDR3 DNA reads TGTGCCAGTAGTGCCCCCCGGGACAGAAGACTCTCTGGGGCCAACGTCCTGACTTTC. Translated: CASSAPRDRRLSGANVLTF.

The CDR3 loop is CASSPAGPQHF. Here the CDR3 DNA reads TGTGCCAGCAGCCCCGCGGGACCCCAGCATTTT. The chain is built from TRBV28 and TRBJ1-5; D is uncertain. The V gene lost 6 bases and the J gene lost 10 bases, with 10 bases spanning the gap. The CDR3 length is 11 residues. CDR1 MDHEN and CDR2 SYDVKM come from the germline V gene.